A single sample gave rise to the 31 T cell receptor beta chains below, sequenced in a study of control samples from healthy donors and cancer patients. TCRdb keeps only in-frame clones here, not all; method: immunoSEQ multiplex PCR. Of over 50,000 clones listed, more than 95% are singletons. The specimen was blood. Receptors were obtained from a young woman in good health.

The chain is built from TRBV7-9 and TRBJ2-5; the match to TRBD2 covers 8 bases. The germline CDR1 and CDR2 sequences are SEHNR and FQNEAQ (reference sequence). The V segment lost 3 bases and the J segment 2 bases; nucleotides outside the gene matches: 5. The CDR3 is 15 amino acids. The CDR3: CASSFVTGGQETQYF. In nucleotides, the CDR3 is TGTGCCAGCAGCTTTGTCACGGGGGGGCAAGAGACCCAGTACTTC.

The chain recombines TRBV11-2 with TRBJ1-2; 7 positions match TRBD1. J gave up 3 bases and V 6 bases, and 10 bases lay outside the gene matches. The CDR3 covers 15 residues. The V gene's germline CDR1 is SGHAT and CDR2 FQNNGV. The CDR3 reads CASSPRGQGHYGYTF. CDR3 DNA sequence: TGTGCCAGCAGTCCTAGGGGGCAGGGACACTATGGCTACACCTTC.

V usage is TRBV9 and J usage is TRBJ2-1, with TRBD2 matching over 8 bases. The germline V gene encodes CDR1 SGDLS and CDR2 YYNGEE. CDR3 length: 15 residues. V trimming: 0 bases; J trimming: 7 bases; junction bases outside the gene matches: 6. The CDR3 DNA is TGTGCCAGCAGCGTAGCGGGACTAGTAAGGAATGAGCAGTTCTTC. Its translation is CASSVAGLVRNEQFF.

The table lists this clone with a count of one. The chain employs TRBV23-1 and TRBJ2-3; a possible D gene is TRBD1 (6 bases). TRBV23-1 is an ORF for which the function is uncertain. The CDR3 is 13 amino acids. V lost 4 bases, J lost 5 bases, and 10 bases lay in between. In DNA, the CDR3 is TGCGCCAGCAGTCGTGGGACAAAAGATACGCAGTATTTT. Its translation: CASSRGTKDTQYF.

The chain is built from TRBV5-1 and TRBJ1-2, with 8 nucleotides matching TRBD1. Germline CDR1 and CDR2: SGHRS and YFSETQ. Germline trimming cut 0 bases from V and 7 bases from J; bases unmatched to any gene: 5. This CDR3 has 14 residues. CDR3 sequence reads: CASSLAGTGSGYTF. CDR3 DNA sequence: TGCGCCAGCAGCTTGGCCGGGACAGGTAGTGGCTACACCTTC.

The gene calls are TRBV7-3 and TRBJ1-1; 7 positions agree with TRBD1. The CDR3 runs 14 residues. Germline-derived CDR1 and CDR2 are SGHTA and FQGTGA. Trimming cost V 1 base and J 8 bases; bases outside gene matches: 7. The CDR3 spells CASSLSGGTEEAFF. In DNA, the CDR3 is TGTGCCAGCAGCTTAAGTGGCGGGACAGAGGAAGCTTTCTTT.

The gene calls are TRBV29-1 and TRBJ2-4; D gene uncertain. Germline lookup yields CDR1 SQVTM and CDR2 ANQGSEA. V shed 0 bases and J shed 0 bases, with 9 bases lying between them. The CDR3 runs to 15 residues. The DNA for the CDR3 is TGCAGCGTTGAAGATGAGCAACTAGCCAAAAACATTCAGTACTTC. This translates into CSVEDEQLAKNIQYF.

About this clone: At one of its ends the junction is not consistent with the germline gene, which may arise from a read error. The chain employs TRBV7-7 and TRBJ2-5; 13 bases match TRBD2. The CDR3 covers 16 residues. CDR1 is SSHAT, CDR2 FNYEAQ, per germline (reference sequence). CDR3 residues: CASSLGLAGAQETQYF. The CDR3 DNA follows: TGTGCTAGCAGCTTAGGACTAGCGGGGGCCCAAGAGACCCAGTACTTC.

CDR3 protein: CASIEGGASGNTIYF. The CDR3 DNA sequence: TGTGCCAGCATCGAAGGGGGGGCGAGTGGAAACACCATATATTTT. The chain recombines TRBV28 with TRBJ1-3; D is possibly TRBD1 (6 bases). V shed 7 bases and J shed 3 bases, with 16 bases lying between them. CDR1 and CDR2 from the germline V gene are MDHEN and SYDVKM. This CDR3 comprises 15 residues.

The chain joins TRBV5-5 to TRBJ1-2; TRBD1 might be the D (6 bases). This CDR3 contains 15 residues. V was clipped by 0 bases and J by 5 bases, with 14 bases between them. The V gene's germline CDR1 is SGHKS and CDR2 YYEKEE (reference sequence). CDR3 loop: CASSLAITGLYGYTF. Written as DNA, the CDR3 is TGTGCCAGCAGCTTGGCCATAACAGGGCTTTATGGCTACACCTTC. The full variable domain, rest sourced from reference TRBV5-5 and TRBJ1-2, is DAGVTQSPTHLIKTRGQQVTLRCSPISGHKSVSWYQQVLGQGPQFIFQYYEKEERGRGNFPDRFSARQFPNYSSELNVNALLLGDSALYLCASSLAITGLYGYTFGSGTRLTVV.

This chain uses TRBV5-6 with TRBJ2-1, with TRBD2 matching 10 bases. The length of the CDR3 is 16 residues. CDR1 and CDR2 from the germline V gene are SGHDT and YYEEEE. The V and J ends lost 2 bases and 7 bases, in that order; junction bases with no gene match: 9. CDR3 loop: CASSLLSGGAGNEQFF. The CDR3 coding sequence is TGTGCCAGCAGCTTACTAAGCGGGGGGGCCGGTAATGAGCAGTTCTTC. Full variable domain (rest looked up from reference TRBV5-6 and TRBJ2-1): DAGVTQSPTHLIKTRGQQVTLRCSPKSGHDTVSWYQQALGQGPQFIFQYYEEEERQRGNFPDRFSGHQFPNYSSELNVNALLLGDSALYLCASSLLSGGAGNEQFFGPGTRLTVL.

The CDR3: CASRTSTRLNTEAFF. CDR3 DNA: TGTGCCAGCAGAACATCGACCCGTTTGAACACTGAAGCTTTCTTT. The chain recombines TRBV6-5 with TRBJ1-1, with D uncertain. CDR3 length: 15 amino acids. Germline CDR1 MNHEY, CDR2 SVGAGI. V lost 6 bases and J lost 0, with 14 bases in between.

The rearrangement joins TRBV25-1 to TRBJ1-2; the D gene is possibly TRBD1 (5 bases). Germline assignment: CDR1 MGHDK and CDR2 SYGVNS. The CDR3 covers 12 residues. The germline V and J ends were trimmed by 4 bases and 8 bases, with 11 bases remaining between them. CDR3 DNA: TGTGCCAGCAGTGCTGGGGGATCCGGCTACACCTTC. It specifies CASSAGGSGYTF.

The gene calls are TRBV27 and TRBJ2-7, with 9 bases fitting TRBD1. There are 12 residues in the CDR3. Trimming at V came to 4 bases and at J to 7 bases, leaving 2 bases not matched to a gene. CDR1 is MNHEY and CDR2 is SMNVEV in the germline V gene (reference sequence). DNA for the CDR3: TGTGCCAGCAGTTCGACAGGGGGGGAGCAGTACTTC. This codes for CASSSTGGEQYF.

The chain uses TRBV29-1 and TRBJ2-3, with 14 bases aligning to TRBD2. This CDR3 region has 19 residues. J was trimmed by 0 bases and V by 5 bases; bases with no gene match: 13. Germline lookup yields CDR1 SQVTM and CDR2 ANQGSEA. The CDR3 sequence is CSVPRTSGGRPSSTDTQYF. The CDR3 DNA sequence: TGCAGCGTTCCAAGGACTAGCGGGGGGCGCCCTTCTAGCACAGATACGCAGTATTTT.

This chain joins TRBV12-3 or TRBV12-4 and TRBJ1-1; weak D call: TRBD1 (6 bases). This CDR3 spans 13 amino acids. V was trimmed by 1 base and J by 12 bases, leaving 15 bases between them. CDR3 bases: TGTGCCAGCAGTTTAGACCGGCCGGGGACAACTTTCTTT. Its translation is CASSLDRPGTTFF.

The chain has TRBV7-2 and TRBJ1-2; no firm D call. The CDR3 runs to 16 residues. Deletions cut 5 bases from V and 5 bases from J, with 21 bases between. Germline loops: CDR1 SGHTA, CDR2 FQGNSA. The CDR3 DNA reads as TGTGCCAGCAGCCCAGATTCCGGGAAAATCTCATATGGCTACACCTTC. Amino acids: CASSPDSGKISYGYTF.

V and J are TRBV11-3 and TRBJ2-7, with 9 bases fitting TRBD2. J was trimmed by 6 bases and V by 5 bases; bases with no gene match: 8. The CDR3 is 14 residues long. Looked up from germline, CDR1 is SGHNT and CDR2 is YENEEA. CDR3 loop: CASSALAGSSEQYF. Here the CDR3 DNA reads TGTGCCAGCAGCGCCCTAGCGGGGAGTAGCGAGCAGTACTTC.

The CDR3 coding sequence is TGTGCCAGCAGTTTAATCGGGCGGATTCCCTATAATTCACCCCTCCACTTT. It yields the protein CASSLIGRIPYNSPLHF. This rearrangement joins TRBV27 to TRBJ1-6; no clear D gene. Germline CDR1 MNHEY, CDR2 SMNVEV (reference sequence). Trimming took off 2 bases at V and 2 bases at J, with 13 bases between the two ends. The CDR3 has 17 residues.

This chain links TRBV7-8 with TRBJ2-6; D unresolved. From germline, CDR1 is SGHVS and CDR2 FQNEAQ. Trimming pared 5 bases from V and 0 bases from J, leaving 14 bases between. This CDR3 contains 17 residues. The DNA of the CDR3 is TGTGCCAGCAGCCCCCCCCGACGGTACTCTGGGGCCAACGTCCTGACTTTC. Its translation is CASSPPRRYSGANVLTF.

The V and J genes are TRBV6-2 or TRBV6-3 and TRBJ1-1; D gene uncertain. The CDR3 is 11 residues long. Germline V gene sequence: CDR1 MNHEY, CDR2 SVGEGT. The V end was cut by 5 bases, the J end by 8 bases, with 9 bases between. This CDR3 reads CASSLYSEAFF. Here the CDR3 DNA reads TGTGCCAGCAGTCTTTACAGCGAAGCTTTCTTT.

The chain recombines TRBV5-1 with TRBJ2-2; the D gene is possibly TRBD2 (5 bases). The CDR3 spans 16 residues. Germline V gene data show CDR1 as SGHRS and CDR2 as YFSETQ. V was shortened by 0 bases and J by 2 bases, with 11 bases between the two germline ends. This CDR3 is CASSLAGVFNTGELFF. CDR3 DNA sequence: TGCGCCAGCAGCTTGGCCGGGGTATTCAACACCGGGGAGCTGTTTTTT.

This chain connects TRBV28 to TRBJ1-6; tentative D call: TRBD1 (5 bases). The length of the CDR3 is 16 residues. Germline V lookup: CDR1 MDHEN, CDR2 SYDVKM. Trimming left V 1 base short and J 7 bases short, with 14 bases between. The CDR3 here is CASSLSPGTLNSPLHF. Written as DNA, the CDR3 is TGTGCCAGCAGTTTATCGCCAGGGACTTTGAATTCACCCCTCCACTTT. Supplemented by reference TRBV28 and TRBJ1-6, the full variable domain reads DVKVTQSSRYLVKRTGEKVFLECVQDMDHENMFWYRQDPGLGLRLIYFSYDVKMKEKGDIPEGYSVSREKKERFSLILESASTNQTSMYLCASSLSPGTLNSPLHFGNGTRLTVT.

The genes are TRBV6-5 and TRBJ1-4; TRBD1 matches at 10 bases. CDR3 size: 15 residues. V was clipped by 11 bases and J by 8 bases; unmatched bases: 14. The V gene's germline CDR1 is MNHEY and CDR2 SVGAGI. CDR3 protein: CASRGEDRGNEKLFF. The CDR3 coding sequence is TGTGCCTCAAGAGGGGAGGACAGGGGGAACGAAAAACTGTTTTTT.

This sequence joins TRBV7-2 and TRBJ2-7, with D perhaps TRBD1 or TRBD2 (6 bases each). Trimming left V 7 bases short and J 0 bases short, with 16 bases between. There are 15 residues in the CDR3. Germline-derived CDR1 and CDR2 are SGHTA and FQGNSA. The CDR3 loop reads CASTWGALHSYEQYF. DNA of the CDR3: TGTGCCAGCACATGGGGGGCTCTCCACTCCTACGAGCAGTACTTC.

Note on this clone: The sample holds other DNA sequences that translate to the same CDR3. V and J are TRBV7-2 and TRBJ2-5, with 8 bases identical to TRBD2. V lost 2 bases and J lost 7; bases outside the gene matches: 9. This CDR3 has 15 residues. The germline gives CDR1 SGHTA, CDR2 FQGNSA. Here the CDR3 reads CASSLPGGAGGTQYF. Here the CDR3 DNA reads TGTGCCAGCAGCTTACCCGGGGGGGCCGGGGGGACCCAGTACTTC.

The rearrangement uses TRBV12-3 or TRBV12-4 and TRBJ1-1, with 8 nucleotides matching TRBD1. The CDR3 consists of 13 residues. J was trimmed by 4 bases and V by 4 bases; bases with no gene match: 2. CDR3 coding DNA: TGTGCCAGCAGTTCTACAGGGGGCACTGAAGCTTTCTTT. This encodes CASSSTGGTEAFF.

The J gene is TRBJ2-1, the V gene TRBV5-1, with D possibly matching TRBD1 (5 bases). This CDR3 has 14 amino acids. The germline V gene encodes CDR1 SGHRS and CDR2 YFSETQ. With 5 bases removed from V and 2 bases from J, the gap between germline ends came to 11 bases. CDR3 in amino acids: CASSLRGPYNEQFF. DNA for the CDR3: TGCGCCAGCAGTCTTAGGGGCCCCTACAATGAGCAGTTCTTC.

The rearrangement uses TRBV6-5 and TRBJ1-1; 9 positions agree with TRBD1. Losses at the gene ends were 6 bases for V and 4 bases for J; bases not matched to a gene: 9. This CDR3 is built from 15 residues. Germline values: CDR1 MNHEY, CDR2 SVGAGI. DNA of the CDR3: TGTGCCAGCAGCGATCAGACAGGGGGGAGCACTGAAGCTTTCTTT. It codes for CASSDQTGGSTEAFF.

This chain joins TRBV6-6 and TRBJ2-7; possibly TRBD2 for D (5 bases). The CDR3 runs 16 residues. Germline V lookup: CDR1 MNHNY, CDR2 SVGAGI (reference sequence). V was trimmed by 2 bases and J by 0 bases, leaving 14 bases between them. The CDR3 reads CASSYRGTSISYEQYF. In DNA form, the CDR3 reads TGTGCCAGCAGTTACCGGGGAACGTCTATCTCCTACGAGCAGTACTTC.

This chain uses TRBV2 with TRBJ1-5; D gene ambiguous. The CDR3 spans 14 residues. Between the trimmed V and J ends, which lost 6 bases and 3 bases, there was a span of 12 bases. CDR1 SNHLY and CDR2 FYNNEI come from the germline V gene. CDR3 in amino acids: CASSAVGANQPQHF. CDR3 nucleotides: TGTGCCAGCAGCGCCGTGGGTGCCAATCAGCCCCAGCATTTT.